This TCR beta chain was retrieved from a study of blood T cell repertoires in COVID-19. On the study more broadly: There were acute and convalescent COVID-19 samples, and they came from the United States, Italy and Spain.

In the source study's methods: Quantification of nucleated cells was approximated via reference gene primer amplification. Sequencing was performed with immunoSEQ multiplex PCR; in TCRdb, only in-frame clones are kept and a portion is missing. V and J calls and clone size are those listed in that table; D and trimming were worked out from the DNA. The sample holds about 170,000 clones, approximately 82% seen once. CDR1 is SGDLS and CDR2 is YYNGEE in the germline V gene. Trimming cost V 4 bases and J 9 bases, with 14 bases left between them. The CDR3 consists of 13 residues. V usage is TRBV9 and J usage is TRBJ1-3; D might be TRBD1 (6 bases). The clonotype was recovered from a woman over 75 with active or convalescent COVID-19. Sequencing was performed on peripheral blood. CDR3 in DNA: TGTGCCAGCAGCCAAAACAGGGAAGGCACCATATATTTT. Its protein product is CASSQNREGTIYF.